The present T cell receptor (beta chain) was sequenced within a study of T cells in Graves' hyperthyroidism and ophthalmopathy. RNA transcripts served as the template for amplifying TCR beta CDR3 regions. Carried out on the TCR CDR3, a first-round RT-PCR used the HTBI primer set. TCRdb processed the multiplex PCR reads anew with MiXCR; each CDR3 protein has one entry. This sample carries around 490,000 distinct CDR3 sequences, less than 20% of them seen once, and the ten largest clones take approximately 50%. This clonotype was seen repeatedly, ten times or more. Clinicians diagnosed patients from clinical symptoms, serum thyroxine and TRAb, thyroid ultrasound and orbital computed tomography. This CDR3 spans 13 amino acids. Germline loops: CDR1 DFQATT, CDR2 SNEGSKA (reference sequence). V was cut by 3 bases and J by 0 bases, with 8 bases left in between.

The receptor's source is a middle-aged man with Graves' ophthalmopathy. The sample comprised blood. The chain employs TRBV20-1 and TRBJ1-2; D is uncertain. Written as DNA, the CDR3 is TGCAGTGCTAGTGGGTCTTCTAACTATGGCTACACCTTC. The encoded protein is CSASGSSNYGYTF.